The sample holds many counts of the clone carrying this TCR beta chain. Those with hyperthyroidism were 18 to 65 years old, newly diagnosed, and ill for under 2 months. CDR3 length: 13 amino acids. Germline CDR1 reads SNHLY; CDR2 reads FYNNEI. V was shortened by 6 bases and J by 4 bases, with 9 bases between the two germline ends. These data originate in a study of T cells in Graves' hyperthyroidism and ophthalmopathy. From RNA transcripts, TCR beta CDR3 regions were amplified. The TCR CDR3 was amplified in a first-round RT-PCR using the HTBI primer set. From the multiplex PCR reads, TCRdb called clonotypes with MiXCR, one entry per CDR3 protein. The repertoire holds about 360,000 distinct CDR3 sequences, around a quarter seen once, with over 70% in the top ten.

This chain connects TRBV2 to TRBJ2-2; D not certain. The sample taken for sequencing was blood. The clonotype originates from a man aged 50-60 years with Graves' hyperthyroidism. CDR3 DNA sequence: TGTGCCAGCAGCAAGCAGAGCACCGGGGAGCTGTTTTTT. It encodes CASSKQSTGELFF. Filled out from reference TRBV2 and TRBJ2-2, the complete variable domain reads EPEVTQTPSHQVTQMGQEVILRCVPISNHLYFYWYRQILGQKVEFLVSFYNNEISEKSEIFDDQFSVERPDGSNFTLKIRSTKLEDSAMYFCASSKQSTGELFFGEGSRLTVL.